This T cell receptor (beta chain) stems from a study of T cell responses to AZD1222 COVID-19 vaccine. Assay: immunoSEQ multiplex PCR; the TCRdb copy retains only in-frame clones and omits some. The table includes roughly 100,000 clones, about nine tenths detected once. CDR1 and CDR2 from the germline V gene are SEHNR and FQNEAQ (reference sequence). Trimming stripped 6 bases from V and 2 bases from J, with 22 bases between. CDR3 length: 17 amino acids. The TCR comes from an adult in good health. The rearrangement uses TRBV7-9 and TRBJ1-2; D remains unclear. This specimen was peripheral blood, taken on day 0 of AZD1222 vaccination. This CDR3 reads CASSSTRLEDRNYGYTF. CDR3 nucleotides: TGTGCCAGCAGTTCTACCCGGTTGGAGGACCGGAACTATGGCTACACCTTC.